A single sample gave rise to the 18 T cell receptor beta chains below, sequenced in a study of spatial heterogeneity in lung cancer. TCRdb reanalysed the 5' RACE reads using MiXCR and keeps one entry per CDR3 protein. Found here are under 15,000 distinct CDR3 sequences, 13% to 15% of them singletons; the top ten hold roughly 2.4%. Time point denoted: sample taken at primary tumor resection. Frozen PBMC, nontumor lung or tumor provided whole RNA, which was sequenced unsorted. The material sequenced was PBMCs, taken at surgery. The receptors shown here come from a female donor with early-stage non-small cell lung cancer.

This clonotype appeared many times. The chain combines TRBV5-1 with TRBJ1-3; possible D gene TRBD1, 6 bases. CDR1 and CDR2 from the germline V gene are SGHRS and YFSETQ. Trimming removed 7 bases from V and 10 bases from J, with 12 bases in between. CDR3 length: 11 residues. CDR3 in amino acids: CASQKGTTIYF. Written as DNA, the CDR3 is TGCGCCAGCCAAAAGGGGACAACCATATATTTT.

In this sample, this clonotype is medium-sized. The J gene is TRBJ2-7, the V gene TRBV6-6; D is undetermined. Germline V gene data show CDR1 as MNHNY and CDR2 as SVGAGI (reference sequence). V lost 3 bases, J lost 2 bases, and 11 bases lay in between. The CDR3 runs to 14 residues. The CDR3 DNA reads TGTGCCAGCAGTTATGAACTGGTTACCTACGAGCAGTACTTC. It yields the protein CASSYELVTYEQYF.

This clonotype has just a few counts. An end of the junction differs from the germline gene, which may be a read error. The chain carries TRBV6-6 and TRBJ2-5; D ambiguous. This CDR3 is built from 14 residues. CDR1 is MNHNY, CDR2 SVGAGI, per germline (reference sequence). The CDR3 spells CASSYPSGQATQYF. The CDR3 DNA sequence: TGTGCCAGCAGTTACCCTTCTGGGCAAGCGACCCAGTACTTC.

This clonotype was picked up many times. The chain is built from TRBV5-1 and TRBJ2-5, with 10 positions matching TRBD2. CDR1 is SGHRS and CDR2 is YFSETQ in the germline V gene. Trimming took 0 bases from V and 2 from J; bases not matched to a gene: 1. There are 15 residues in the CDR3. CDR3 residues: CASSLGTSGQETQYF. The DNA of the CDR3 is TGCGCCAGCAGCTTGGGGACTAGCGGACAAGAGACCCAGTACTTC.

This clonotype ranks as medium-sized. The CDR3 region has the DNA TGTGCCAGCACCATGGGACAGGGCTTAGCGGGAGTTCTAGACAATGAGCAGTTCTTC. Amino acids: CASTMGQGLAGVLDNEQFF. V usage is TRBV11-2 and J usage is TRBJ2-1; either TRBD1 or TRBD2 may supply D (9 bases each). The CDR3 length is 19 residues. Germline CDR1 SGHAT, CDR2 FQNNGV. V lost 7 bases to trimming and J lost 5 bases, with 30 bases between them.

This clonotype was detected ten times or more. The chain uses TRBV28 and TRBJ2-7; D is ambiguous. CDR3 length: 11 residues. CDR1 is MDHEN, CDR2 SYDVKM, per germline. V shed 5 bases and J shed 6 bases, with 8 bases lying between them. CDR3 region: CASSVDREQYF. The CDR3 bases are TGTGCCAGCAGTGTCGACCGCGAGCAGTACTTC.

J is TRBJ1-1 and V is TRBV5-5; 8 nucleotides match TRBD1. Germline assignment: CDR1 SGHKS and CDR2 YYEKEE (reference sequence). The CDR3 has 14 amino acids. The V gene end was trimmed by 0 bases and the J gene end by 5 bases; junction bases not matched to a gene: 3. The CDR3 region is CASSLDRGRTEAFF. The CDR3 nucleotides read TGTGCCAGCAGCTTGGACAGGGGGAGGACTGAAGCTTTCTTT.

This clonotype was counted only a few times. The chain combines TRBV20-1 with TRBJ2-5; D is possibly TRBD1 (6 bases). Trimming shortened V by 1 base and J by 5 bases, and 20 bases separated the two germline ends. Germline-derived CDR1 and CDR2 are DFQATT and SNEGSKA (reference sequence). The CDR3 totals 16 residues. Written as DNA, the CDR3 is TGCAGTGCTAGAGCTGGCCGGGGACAAGGAAGGGAGACCCAGTACTTC. The encoded protein is CSARAGRGQGRETQYF.

This clonotype counts as medium-sized. The rearrangement uses TRBV5-1 and TRBJ2-7; D is uncertain. Germline V CDR1 and CDR2: SGHRS, YFSETQ. This CDR3 is 12 amino acids long. V was pared by 2 bases and J by 7 bases, with 10 bases between. The DNA of the CDR3 is TGCGCCAGCAGCTTTCCGACGGAAGAGCAGTACTTC. Amino acids: CASSFPTEEQYF. Filled out from reference TRBV5-1 and TRBJ2-7, the complete variable domain reads KAGVTQTPRYLIKTRGQQVTLSCSPISGHRSVSWYQQTPGQGLQFLFEYFSETQRNKGNFPGRFSGRQFSNSRSEMNVSTLELGDSALYLCASSFPTEEQYFGPGTRLTVT.

This clonotype qualifies as medium-sized. The V call is TRBV12-3 or TRBV12-4, the J call TRBJ2-1; maybe TRBD2 (6 bases). V lost 6 bases to trimming and J lost 2 bases, with 11 bases between them. The CDR3 loop spans 14 amino acids. CDR3 sequence reads: CASRLSGAYNEQFF. The CDR3 DNA reads as TGTGCCAGCAGACTCTCGGGAGCCTACAATGAGCAGTTCTTC.

This chain links TRBV10-3 with TRBJ2-5; TRBD1 or TRBD2 may be the D gene (5 bases each). From germline, CDR1 is ENHRY and CDR2 SYGVKD. The V gene lost 0 bases and the J gene lost 4 bases, with 15 bases spanning the gap. This CDR3 contains 16 residues. The CDR3 loop is CAISESNRDDTETQYF. The CDR3 coding sequence is TGTGCCATCAGTGAGTCCAACCGGGACGACACAGAGACCCAGTACTTC.

This clonotype was recorded at least ten times. The V gene is TRBV5-1, the J gene TRBJ2-5, with 10 bases identical to TRBD2. With V trimmed by 4 bases and J by 1 base, 7 bases remained unmatched. The germline gives CDR1 SGHRS, CDR2 YFSETQ. The CDR3 sequence is 16 residues long. CDR3 sequence: CASSKAGGPIQETQYF. DNA of the CDR3: TGCGCCAGCAGCAAAGCGGGAGGGCCGATCCAAGAGACCCAGTACTTC.

This clonotype was recorded at least ten times. The V gene is TRBV5-1, the J gene TRBJ1-1; 9 nucleotides agree with TRBD1. CDR3 length equals 14 residues. V was pared by 3 bases and J by 5 bases, with 5 bases of the junction left unmatched. Germline V gives CDR1 SGHRS, CDR2 YFSETQ. For the CDR3, the DNA is TGCGCCAGCAGCTCGGGACAGGGCAGAACTGAAGCTTTCTTT. Residues: CASSSGQGRTEAFF.

At least ten counts were recorded for this clonotype. The V and J genes are TRBV28 and TRBJ2-1; 10 bases fit TRBD2. The CDR3 contains 17 residues. CDR1 MDHEN and CDR2 SYDVKM come from the germline V gene. J was trimmed by 0 bases and V by 5 bases; bases with no gene match: 7. The DNA of the CDR3 is TGTGCCAGCAGTACGACCGGGACTAGCGCCTCCTACAATGAGCAGTTCTTC. Encoded protein: CASSTTGTSASYNEQFF. Full variable domain (outside the CDR3, taken from reference TRBV28 and TRBJ2-1): DVKVTQSSRYLVKRTGEKVFLECVQDMDHENMFWYRQDPGLGLRLIYFSYDVKMKEKGDIPEGYSVSREKKERFSLILESASTNQTSMYLCASSTTGTSASYNEQFFGPGTRLTVL.

Relative to its sample, this clonotype is medium-sized. This chain uses TRBV29-1 with TRBJ2-3, with 7 bases identical to TRBD2. The trim removed 6 bases at V and 9 bases at J, leaving 18 bases unmatched. Germline V gives CDR1 SQVTM, CDR2 ANQGSEA. This CDR3 region has 15 residues. The CDR3 DNA reads TGCAGCGTCGGAGAGGGACTCGCGGGAGAACGAACGCAGTATTTT. Translating gives CSVGEGLAGERTQYF.

This clonotype was counted ten times or more. The genes are TRBV20-1 and TRBJ2-1, with D perhaps TRBD2 (6 bases). V lost 6 bases to trimming and J lost 5 bases, with 14 bases between them. Germline CDR1 is DFQATT and CDR2 is SNEGSKA (reference sequence). The CDR3 runs to 13 residues. The CDR3, as DNA: TGCAGTGCCCCCCGGACTACGCACAATGAGCAGTTCTTC. It encodes CSAPRTTHNEQFF.

By its share, this clonotype is medium-sized. This chain links TRBV7-9 with TRBJ1-1, with D possibly TRBD1 on 6 matching bases. The CDR3 sequence is 20 residues long. The germline gives CDR1 SEHNR, CDR2 FQNEAQ (reference sequence). V was pared by 3 bases and J by 0 bases, with 26 bases between. CDR3 sequence: CASSLTTGLTYREVNTEAFF. The CDR3, as DNA: TGTGCCAGCAGCTTGACGACAGGTCTCACCTATAGGGAAGTGAACACTGAAGCTTTCTTT.

This clonotype was detected ten times or more. V gene TRBV5-5 combines with J gene TRBJ2-7; D might be TRBD2 (6 bases). Germline lookup yields CDR1 SGHKS and CDR2 YYEKEE (reference sequence). The germline V and J ends were trimmed by 4 bases and 5 bases, with 13 bases remaining between them. The CDR3 runs to 13 residues. The CDR3 spells CASSPWGGNEQYF. The CDR3 nucleotides are TGTGCCAGCAGCCCCTGGGGCGGGAACGAGCAGTACTTC.